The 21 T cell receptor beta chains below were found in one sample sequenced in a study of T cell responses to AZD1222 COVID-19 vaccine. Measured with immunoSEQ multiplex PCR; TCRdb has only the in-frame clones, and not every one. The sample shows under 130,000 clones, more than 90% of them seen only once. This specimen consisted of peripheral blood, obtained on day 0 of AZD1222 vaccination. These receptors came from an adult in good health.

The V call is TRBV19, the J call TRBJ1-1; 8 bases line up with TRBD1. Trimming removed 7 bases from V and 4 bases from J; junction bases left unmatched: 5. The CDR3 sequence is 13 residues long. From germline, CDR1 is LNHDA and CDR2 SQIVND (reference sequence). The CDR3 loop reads CASTPGGVTEAFF. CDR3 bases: TGTGCCAGTACCCCAGGGGGCGTCACTGAAGCTTTCTTT. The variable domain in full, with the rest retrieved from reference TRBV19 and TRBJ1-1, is DGGITQSPKYLFRKEGQNVTLSCEQNLNHDAMYWYRQDPGQGLRLIYYSQIVNDFQKGDIAEGYSVSREKKESFPLTVTSAQKNPTAFYLCASTPGGVTEAFFGQGTRLTVV.

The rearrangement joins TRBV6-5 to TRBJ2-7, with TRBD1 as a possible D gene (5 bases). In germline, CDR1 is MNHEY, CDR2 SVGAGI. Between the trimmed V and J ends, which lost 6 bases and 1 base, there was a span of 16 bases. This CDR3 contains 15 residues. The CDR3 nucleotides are TGTGCCAGCAGCCCCGCAGGGTTTGGATCCTACGAGCAGTACTTC. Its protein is CASSPAGFGSYEQYF.

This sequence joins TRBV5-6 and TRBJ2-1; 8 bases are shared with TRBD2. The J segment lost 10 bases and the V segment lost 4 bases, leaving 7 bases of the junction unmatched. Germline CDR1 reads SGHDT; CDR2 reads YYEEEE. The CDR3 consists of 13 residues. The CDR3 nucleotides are TGTGCCAGCAGCAGAGCGGGAGTGGGCGAGCAGTTCTTC. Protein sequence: CASSRAGVGEQFF.

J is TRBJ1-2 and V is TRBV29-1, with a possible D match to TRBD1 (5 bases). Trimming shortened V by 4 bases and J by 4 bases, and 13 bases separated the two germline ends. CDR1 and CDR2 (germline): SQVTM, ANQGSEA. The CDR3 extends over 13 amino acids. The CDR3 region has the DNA TGCAGCGTTGGTTTCGGGACCTCCTATGGCTACACCTTC. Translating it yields CSVGFGTSYGYTF.

The CDR3 loop reads CASSLQGGEQYF. For the CDR3, the DNA is TGTGCCAGTAGCCTCCAGGGGGGCGAGCAGTACTTC. The chain recombines TRBV19 with TRBJ2-7; D might be TRBD1 (7 bases). Per germline, CDR1 LNHDA and CDR2 SQIVND (reference sequence). Trimming took off 6 bases at V and 6 bases at J, with 12 bases between the two ends. This CDR3 is built from 12 residues.

The CDR3 spells CASSPTGSSPLHF. The DNA of the CDR3 is TGTGCCAGCAGCCCGACAGGTTCGTCACCCCTCCACTTT. This chain uses TRBV28 with TRBJ1-6; the D gene is possibly TRBD1 (6 bases). Per germline, CDR1 MDHEN and CDR2 SYDVKM. The CDR3 runs to 13 residues. V was clipped by 6 bases and J by 10 bases, with 13 bases between them.

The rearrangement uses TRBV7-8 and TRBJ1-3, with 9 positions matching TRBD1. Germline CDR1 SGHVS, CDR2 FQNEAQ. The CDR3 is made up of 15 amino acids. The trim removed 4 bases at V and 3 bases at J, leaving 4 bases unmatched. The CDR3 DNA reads TGTGCCAGCAGCTCACAGGGGGCACATGGAAACACCATATATTTT. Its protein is CASSSQGAHGNTIYF.

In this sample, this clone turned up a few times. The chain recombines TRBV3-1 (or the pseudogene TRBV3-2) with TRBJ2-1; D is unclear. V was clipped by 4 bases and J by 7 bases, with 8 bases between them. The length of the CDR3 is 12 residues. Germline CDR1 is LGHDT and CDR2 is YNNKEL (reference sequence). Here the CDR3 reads CASSLSRNEQFF. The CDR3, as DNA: TGTGCCAGCAGCCTTTCTAGAAATGAGCAGTTCTTC.

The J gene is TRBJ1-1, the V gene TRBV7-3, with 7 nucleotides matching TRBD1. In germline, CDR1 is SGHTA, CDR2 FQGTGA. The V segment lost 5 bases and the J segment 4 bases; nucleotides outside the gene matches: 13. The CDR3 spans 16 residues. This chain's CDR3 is CASSPHGDSRSTEAFF. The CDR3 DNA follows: TGTGCCAGCAGCCCGCACGGGGACAGCCGTAGCACTGAAGCTTTCTTT.

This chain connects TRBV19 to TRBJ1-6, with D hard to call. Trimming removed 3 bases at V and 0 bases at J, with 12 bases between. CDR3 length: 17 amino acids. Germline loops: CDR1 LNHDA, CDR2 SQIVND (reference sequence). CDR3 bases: TGTGCCAGTAGTATCGGTCCGACAAGCTCCTATAATTCACCCCTCCACTTT. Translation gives CASSIGPTSSYNSPLHF.

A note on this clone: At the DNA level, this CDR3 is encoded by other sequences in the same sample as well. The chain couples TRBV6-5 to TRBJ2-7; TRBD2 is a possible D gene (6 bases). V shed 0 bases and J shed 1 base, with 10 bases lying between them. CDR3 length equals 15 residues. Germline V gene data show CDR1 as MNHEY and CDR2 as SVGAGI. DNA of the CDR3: TGTGCCAGCAGTTACTCGTCCGGGGGTTCCTACGAGCAGTACTTC. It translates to CASSYSSGGSYEQYF.

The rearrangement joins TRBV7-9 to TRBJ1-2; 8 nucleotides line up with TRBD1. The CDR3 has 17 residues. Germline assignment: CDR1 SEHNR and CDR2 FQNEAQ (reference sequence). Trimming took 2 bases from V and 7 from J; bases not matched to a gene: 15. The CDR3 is CASSLTYNRGVLGGYTF. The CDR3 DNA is TGTGCCAGCAGCTTAACGTACAACAGGGGGGTTCTGGGTGGCTACACCTTC.

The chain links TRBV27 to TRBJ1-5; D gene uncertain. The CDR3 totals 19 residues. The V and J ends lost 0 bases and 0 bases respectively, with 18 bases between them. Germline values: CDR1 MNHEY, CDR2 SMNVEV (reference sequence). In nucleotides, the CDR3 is TGTGCCAGCAGTTTATCCGGCACCCCTGGGGTTTATAGCAATCAGCCCCAGCATTTT. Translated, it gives CASSLSGTPGVYSNQPQHF.

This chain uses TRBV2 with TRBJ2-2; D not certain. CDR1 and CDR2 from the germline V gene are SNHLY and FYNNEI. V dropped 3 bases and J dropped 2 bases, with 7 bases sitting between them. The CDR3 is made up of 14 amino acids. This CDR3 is CASSDLQNTGELFF. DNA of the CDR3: TGTGCCAGCAGTGACCTCCAAAACACCGGGGAGCTGTTTTTT.

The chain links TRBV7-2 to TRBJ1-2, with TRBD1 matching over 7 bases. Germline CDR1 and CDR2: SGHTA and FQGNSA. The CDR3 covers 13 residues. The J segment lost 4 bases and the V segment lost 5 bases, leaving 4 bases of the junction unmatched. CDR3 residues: CASSHQGVYGYTF. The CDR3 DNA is TGTGCCAGCAGCCACCAGGGGGTCTATGGCTACACCTTC.

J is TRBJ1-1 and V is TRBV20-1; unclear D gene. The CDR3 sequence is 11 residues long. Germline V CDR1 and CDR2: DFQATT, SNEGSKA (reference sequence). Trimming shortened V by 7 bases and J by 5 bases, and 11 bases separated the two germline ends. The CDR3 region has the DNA TGCAGTGTCAGAAGGCTAACTGAAGCTTTCTTT. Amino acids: CSVRRLTEAFF.

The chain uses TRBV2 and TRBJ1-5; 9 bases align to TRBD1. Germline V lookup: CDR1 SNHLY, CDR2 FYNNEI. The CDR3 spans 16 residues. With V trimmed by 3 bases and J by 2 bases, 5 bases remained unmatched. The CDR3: CASSDTGGRGNQPQHF. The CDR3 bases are TGTGCCAGCAGTGACACAGGGGGCAGGGGCAATCAGCCCCAGCATTTT.

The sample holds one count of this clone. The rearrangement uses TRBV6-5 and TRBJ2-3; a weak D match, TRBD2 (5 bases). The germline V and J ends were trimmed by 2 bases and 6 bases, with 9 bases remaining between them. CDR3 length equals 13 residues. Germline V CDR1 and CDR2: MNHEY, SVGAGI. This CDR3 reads CASSYEAGDTQYF. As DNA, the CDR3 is TGTGCCAGCAGTTACGAGGCGGGTGATACGCAGTATTTT.

CDR3 sequence: CASSYTGVTEAFF. In DNA, the CDR3 is TGTGCCAGCAGCTACACGGGGGTAACTGAAGCTTTCTTT. The rearrangement joins TRBV7-9 to TRBJ1-1; a possible D gene is TRBD1 (5 bases). The CDR3 contains 13 residues. Germline V CDR1 and CDR2: SEHNR, FQNEAQ (reference sequence). The V and J ends lost 4 bases and 5 bases respectively, with 11 bases between them.

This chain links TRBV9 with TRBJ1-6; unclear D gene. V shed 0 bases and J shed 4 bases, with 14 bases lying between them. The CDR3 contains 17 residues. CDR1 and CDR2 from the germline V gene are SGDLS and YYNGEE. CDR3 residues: CASSVEADPTYNSPLHF. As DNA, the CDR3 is TGTGCCAGCAGCGTAGAAGCGGATCCTACATATAATTCACCCCTCCACTTT.

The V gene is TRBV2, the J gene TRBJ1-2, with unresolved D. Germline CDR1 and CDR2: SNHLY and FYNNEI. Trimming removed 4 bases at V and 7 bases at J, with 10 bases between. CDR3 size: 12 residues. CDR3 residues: CASSVRRAGYTF. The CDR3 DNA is TGTGCCAGCAGTGTCCGGCGGGCTGGCTACACCTTC.